These T cell receptor beta chains were read from a single sample in a study of OX40 agonist ivuxolimab in advanced cancers. TCRdb keeps only in-frame clones here, not all; method: immunoSEQ multiplex PCR. The sample contains about 40,000 clones, about nine tenths of which appear only once. Sequenced here: CD4+ or CD8+ T cells sorted from blood, sampled in a trial of the OX40 agonist ivuxolimab. The source of these receptors is an adult with an advanced solid tumor such as melanoma, head and neck, liver or kidney cancer. Each CDR3 is given with its conserved first and last residue. A D gene is named only where the DNA matches it firmly. The size field is filled for only some rows; it gives once, few, many or a size class.

j_call: TRBJ1-6; v_call: TRBV4-3; d_call: NA; clone_size: NA; cdr3_aa: CASSLLQGPDYNSPLHF; cdr3_nt: TGCGCCAGCAGCCTCCTACAGGGACCAGATTATAATTCACCCCTCCACTTT
j_call: TRBJ1-5; v_call: TRBV28; d_call: TRBD1; clone_size: NA; cdr3_aa: CASRKTGGSNQPQHF; cdr3_nt: TGTGCCAGCAGAAAGACAGGGGGCAGCAATCAGCCCCAGCATTTT
j_call: TRBJ2-1; v_call: TRBV27; d_call: NA; clone_size: NA; cdr3_aa: CASSGEHHNEQFF; cdr3_nt: TGTGCCAGTAGTGGGGAGCACCACAATGAGCAGTTCTTC
j_call: TRBJ2-7; v_call: TRBV27; d_call: TRBD1; clone_size: NA; cdr3_aa: CASSSGTGGAFYEQYF; cdr3_nt: TGTGCCAGCAGTTCGGGTACAGGGGGCGCATTCTACGAGCAGTACTTC
j_call: TRBJ2-1; v_call: TRBV11-2; d_call: TRBD1; clone_size: NA; cdr3_aa: CASSFSWTGINNEQFF; cdr3_nt: TGTGCCAGCAGCTTTAGCTGGACAGGGATAAACAATGAGCAGTTCTTC
j_call: TRBJ1-1; v_call: TRBV9; d_call: NA; clone_size: NA; cdr3_aa: CASSPARTEAFF; cdr3_nt: TGTGCCAGCAGCCCCGCCAGGACTGAAGCTTTCTTT
j_call: TRBJ1-5; v_call: TRBV6-4; d_call: TRBD1; clone_size: NA; cdr3_aa: CASSDCDRVNQPQHF; cdr3_nt: TGTGCCAGCAGTGACTGCGACAGGGTAAATCAGCCCCAGCATTTT
j_call: TRBJ2-7; v_call: TRBV27; d_call: NA; clone_size: once; cdr3_aa: CASSLSGGPSKEQYF; cdr3_nt: TGTGCCAGCAGTTTATCCGGGGGCCCCTCTAAGGAACAGTACTTC
j_call: TRBJ1-2; v_call: TRBV9; d_call: NA; clone_size: once; cdr3_aa: CASSVGGGPTPGGYTF; cdr3_nt: TGTGCCAGCAGCGTAGGAGGTGGTCCAACCCCCGGTGGCTACACCTTC
j_call: TRBJ1-1; v_call: TRBV6-5; d_call: NA; clone_size: NA; cdr3_aa: CASRRPGDEAFF; cdr3_nt: TGTGCCAGCAGACGGCCCGGTGACGAAGCTTTCTTT
j_call: TRBJ1-2; v_call: TRBV5-8; d_call: NA; clone_size: NA; cdr3_aa: CASSLPPSNYGYTF; cdr3_nt: TGTGCCAGCAGCCTCCCCCCAAGTAACTATGGCTACACCTTC
j_call: TRBJ2-7; v_call: TRBV7-2; d_call: NA; clone_size: NA; cdr3_aa: CASSLTFSRTDEQYF; cdr3_nt: TGTGCCAGCAGCTTAACGTTCAGCAGGACCGACGAGCAGTACTTC
j_call: TRBJ2-5; v_call: TRBV5-1; d_call: NA; clone_size: once; cdr3_aa: CASSLRSSGPETQYF; cdr3_nt: TGCGCCAGCAGCTTGAGGTCTTCTGGTCCAGAGACCCAGTACTTC
j_call: TRBJ1-1; v_call: TRBV18; d_call: NA; clone_size: NA; cdr3_aa: CASSPRRTGTEAFF; cdr3_nt: TGTGCCAGCTCACCCAGACGAACAGGCACTGAAGCTTTCTTT
j_call: TRBJ2-1; v_call: TRBV7-8; d_call: NA; clone_size: few; cdr3_aa: CASSFPGSSYNEQFF; cdr3_nt: TGTGCCAGCAGCTTTCCGGGGAGCTCCTACAATGAGCAGTTCTTC
j_call: TRBJ1-5; v_call: TRBV27; d_call: TRBD1; clone_size: NA; cdr3_aa: CASSLSGDRKYQPQHF; cdr3_nt: TGTGCCAGCAGTTTAAGTGGGGACAGAAAGTATCAGCCCCAGCATTTT
j_call: TRBJ1-1; v_call: TRBV7-9; d_call: NA; clone_size: NA; cdr3_aa: CASSLVVEGSNTEAFF; cdr3_nt: TGTGCCAGCAGCTTAGTTGTAGAGGGGTCGAACACTGAAGCTTTCTTT
j_call: TRBJ1-1; v_call: TRBV6-5; d_call: NA; clone_size: NA; cdr3_aa: CASSWDNLATEAFF; cdr3_nt: TGTGCCAGCAGTTGGGACAACCTCGCCACTGAAGCTTTCTTT
j_call: TRBJ1-5; v_call: TRBV18; d_call: NA; clone_size: NA; cdr3_aa: CASSPLGTGQPQHF; cdr3_nt: TGTGCCAGCTCCCCCCTCGGGACTGGGCAGCCCCAGCATTTT
j_call: TRBJ2-2; v_call: TRBV11-2; d_call: NA; clone_size: NA; cdr3_aa: CASSLGDPGELFF; cdr3_nt: TGTGCCAGCAGCTTAGGGGACCCTGGGGAGCTGTTTTTT
j_call: TRBJ2-3; v_call: TRBV10-3; d_call: NA; clone_size: NA; cdr3_aa: CAISKRGPEEDTQYF; cdr3_nt: TGTGCCATCAGTAAACGGGGGCCCGAAGAAGATACGCAGTATTTT
j_call: TRBJ1-5; v_call: TRBV7-9; d_call: NA; clone_size: NA; cdr3_aa: CASSLVSQPQHF; cdr3_nt: TGTGCCAGCAGCTTAGTATCCCAGCCCCAGCATTTT
j_call: TRBJ2-3; v_call: TRBV5-1; d_call: TRBD2; clone_size: NA; cdr3_aa: CASSDPGLVGGTITDTQYF; cdr3_nt: TGCGCCAGCAGCGATCCGGGACTAGTGGGGGGCACGATCACAGATACGCAGTATTTT
j_call: TRBJ1-1; v_call: TRBV4-3; d_call: NA; clone_size: NA; cdr3_aa: CASSQDRVGAAWGEAFF; cdr3_nt: TGCGCCAGCAGCCAAGATCGGGTCGGGGCTGCTTGGGGTGAAGCTTTCTTT
j_call: TRBJ2-5; v_call: TRBV7-3; d_call: NA; clone_size: NA; cdr3_aa: CASSLTPRGETQYF; cdr3_nt: TGTGCCAGCAGCTTAACTCCCAGGGGAGAGACCCAGTACTTC
j_call: TRBJ1-2; v_call: TRBV7-3; d_call: TRBD1; clone_size: NA; cdr3_aa: CASSSTLTGVGGYTF; cdr3_nt: TGTGCCAGCAGCTCAACTCTAACAGGGGTCGGTGGCTACACCTTC
j_call: TRBJ1-5; v_call: TRBV12-5; d_call: NA; clone_size: NA; cdr3_aa: CASGLLLGSNQPQHF; cdr3_nt: TGTGCTAGTGGCCTATTATTAGGTAGCAATCAGCCCCAGCATTTT
j_call: TRBJ2-7; v_call: TRBV6-1; d_call: TRBD1; clone_size: NA; cdr3_aa: CASSEGQDRGLYEQYF; cdr3_nt: TGTGCCAGCAGTGAAGGACAGGACAGGGGGCTATACGAGCAGTACTTC
j_call: TRBJ1-1; v_call: TRBV27; d_call: NA; clone_size: NA; cdr3_aa: CASSLRRGNEAFF; cdr3_nt: TGTGCCAGCAGTTTAAGGCGGGGAAATGAAGCTTTCTTT
j_call: TRBJ2-5; v_call: TRBV7-7; d_call: NA; clone_size: NA; cdr3_aa: CASSAGQAGEQYF; cdr3_nt: TGTGCTAGCAGCGCCGGACAGGCGGGGGAGCAGTACTTC
j_call: TRBJ2-5; v_call: TRBV7-9; d_call: NA; clone_size: NA; cdr3_aa: CASSSHSGTQQETQYF; cdr3_nt: TGTGCCAGCAGCTCCCACTCCGGGACACAACAAGAGACCCAGTACTTC
j_call: TRBJ2-7; v_call: TRBV7-9; d_call: NA; clone_size: NA; cdr3_aa: CASSRDGLYEQYF; cdr3_nt: TGTGCCAGCAGCAGAGACGGCTTATACGAGCAGTACTTC
j_call: TRBJ2-5; v_call: TRBV4-1; d_call: NA; clone_size: NA; cdr3_aa: CASSPFVGGQETQYF; cdr3_nt: TGCGCCAGCAGCCCTTTCGTGGGGGGTCAAGAGACCCAGTACTTC
j_call: TRBJ1-3; v_call: TRBV28; d_call: NA; clone_size: NA; cdr3_aa: CASSFSDTIYF; cdr3_nt: TGTGCCAGCAGTTTCTCGGACACCATATATTTT
j_call: TRBJ2-1; v_call: TRBV14; d_call: TRBD1; clone_size: NA; cdr3_aa: CASSPWGGQGDHYNEQFF; cdr3_nt: TGTGCCAGCAGCCCCTGGGGGGGACAGGGGGATCACTACAATGAGCAGTTCTTC
j_call: TRBJ2-7; v_call: TRBV5-1; d_call: NA; clone_size: NA; cdr3_aa: CASSLDGGIGEQYF; cdr3_nt: TGCGCCAGCAGCTTGGATGGGGGGATAGGCGAGCAGTACTTC
j_call: TRBJ2-3; v_call: TRBV7-3; d_call: NA; clone_size: NA; cdr3_aa: CASSVLVGGNTDTQYF; cdr3_nt: TGTGCCAGCAGCGTACTAGTGGGGGGAAACACAGATACGCAGTATTTT
j_call: TRBJ2-7; v_call: TRBV27; d_call: NA; clone_size: NA; cdr3_aa: CASSLGGLPYEQYF; cdr3_nt: TGTGCCAGCAGTTTAGGCGGCCTTCCTTACGAGCAGTACTTC
j_call: TRBJ1-1; v_call: TRBV6-1; d_call: NA; clone_size: once; cdr3_aa: CASSEVVGSAFF; cdr3_nt: TGTGCCAGCAGTGAAGTAGTTGGATCAGCTTTCTTT
j_call: TRBJ1-1; v_call: TRBV14; d_call: NA; clone_size: NA; cdr3_aa: CASTRVGGDTEAFF; cdr3_nt: TGTGCCAGCACCCGGGTGGGGGGGGACACTGAAGCTTTCTTT